These T cell receptor beta chains were read from a single sample in a study of blood T cell repertoires in COVID-19. Sequencing was performed with immunoSEQ multiplex PCR; in TCRdb, only in-frame clones are kept and a portion is missing. The sample lists around 150,000 clones, roughly 85% occurring once. The sequencing sample was made of peripheral blood. The receptors stem from a human donor with acute or convalescent COVID-19. The donor label of this sample is uncertain. Both conserved end residues are part of each CDR3. D genes are given only for firm matches. A row's size may be missing; if present it is once, few, many or a size class.

TGTGCCAGCGGGCTCGGGGGGGCAAACCCTTACGAGCAGTACTTC	CASGLGGANPYEQYF	TRBD2	NA	TRBV6-5	TRBJ2-7
TGTGCCACCAGCAGCAGGGAGGGTACCGGGGAGCTGTTTTTT	CATSSREGTGELFF	TRBD2	NA	TRBV15	TRBJ2-2
TGTGCCAGTGGACAGTCTAACTATGGCTACACCTTC	CASGQSNYGYTF	NA	NA	TRBV9	TRBJ1-2
TGTGCCAGCGGAACAGGGCGTAGGAACACTGAAGCTTTCTTT	CASGTGRRNTEAFF	NA	NA	TRBV6-5	TRBJ1-1
TGCGCCAGCAGCCAAGACTGGAGGACAGGGAGCTCCTACGAGCAGTACTTC	CASSQDWRTGSSYEQYF	TRBD1	NA	TRBV4-3	TRBJ2-7
TGTGCCAGCAGCCAAGGGGCGGGCGCATCCTACGAGCAGTACTTC	CASSQGAGASYEQYF	NA	NA	TRBV4-2	TRBJ2-7
TGTGCCAGCAGCGTAACAGGGATGACCGGGGAGCTGTTTTTT	CASSVTGMTGELFF	NA	NA	TRBV9	TRBJ2-2
TGTGCCAGCAGTACAGGGACCTTGGGCAATCAGCCCCAGCATTTT	CASSTGTLGNQPQHF	NA	NA	TRBV28	TRBJ1-5
TGTGCCAGCAGCTCCAGCTTGGGGCCGGCGCCTCTCAATGAAAAACTGTTTTTT	CASSSSLGPAPLNEKLFF	NA	NA	TRBV7-6	TRBJ1-4
TGTGCCAGCAGGAGACAGGGTTACACTGAAGCTTTCTTT	CASRRQGYTEAFF	TRBD1	NA	TRBV6-5	TRBJ1-1
TGTGCCAGTAGTGCAGCCGGGACTAGCGGGGGGCACCATTGGGATACGCAGTATTTT	CASSAAGTSGGHHWDTQYF	TRBD2	NA	TRBV19	TRBJ2-3
TGTGCCAGTAAATTGGGACGGGGGCAAGAGACCCAGTACTTC	CASKLGRGQETQYF	NA	NA	TRBV19	TRBJ2-5
TGTGCCAGCAGCCCCTGGGGAGGGGTGACAGGGGCCAACGTCCTGACTTTC	CASSPWGGVTGANVLTF	TRBD2	NA	TRBV7-2	TRBJ2-6
TGTGCCAGTAGGCGGCCCCCGGGAACTGAAGCTTTCTTT	CASRRPPGTEAFF	NA	few	TRBV19	TRBJ1-1
TGTGCCAGCAGGCCCGAGCCGAACGCTGAAGCTTTCTTT	CASRPEPNAEAFF	NA	few	TRBV12-3/TRBV12-4	TRBJ1-1
TGTGCCAGCAGTTCCAGGGGGTTAGGGAACACTGAAGCTTTCTTT	CASSSRGLGNTEAFF	TRBD1	NA	TRBV27	TRBJ1-1
TGCGCCAGCAGGACCCAAAGACCAGGGGGGCCTCCCACCTACGAGCAGTACTTC	CASRTQRPGGPPTYEQYF	NA	NA	TRBV10-2	TRBJ2-7
TGTGCCAGCAGCATCAACAGGGACTCCTACAATGAGCAGTTCTTC	CASSINRDSYNEQFF	NA	NA	TRBV7-3	TRBJ2-1
TGTGCCAGCCATTTCGTCAGGGGCCAAAATCAGCCCCAGCATTTT	CASHFVRGQNQPQHF	NA	NA	TRBV25-1	TRBJ1-5
TGTGCCAGCAGCTTGGCAACAGCCGTCAGCCGCAACTATGGCTACACCTTC	CASSLATAVSRNYGYTF	NA	NA	TRBV5-6	TRBJ1-2
TGTGCCAGCAGTTCCTATACTGGGGCCAACGTCCTGACTTTC	CASSSYTGANVLTF	NA	NA	TRBV27	TRBJ2-6
TGTGCCAGCAGTGTAGGGGGACAGGGGGCCCCAGATACGCAGTATTTT	CASSVGGQGAPDTQYF	TRBD1	once	TRBV6-4	TRBJ2-3
TGTGCCAGCAGTGTGAGGGAAAACTATGGCTACACCTTC	CASSVRENYGYTF	NA	NA	TRBV2	TRBJ1-2
TGTGCCAGCAGCCGTCCCGGGACAGGGAGGGATGAAAAACTGTTTTTT	CASSRPGTGRDEKLFF	TRBD1	NA	TRBV7-2	TRBJ1-4
TGTGCCAGCAGCCGAATATTAGAGATAGTAGCGGGGGGGCCTCGTAAAACAGATACGCAGTATTTT	CASSRILEIVAGGPRKTDTQYF	TRBD2	NA	TRBV4-2	TRBJ2-3
TGTGCCAGCAGCCAATGGACTAGCGGGGGCGGGACCCAGTACTTC	CASSQWTSGGGTQYF	TRBD2	NA	TRBV3-1/TRBV3-2	TRBJ2-5
TGTGCCAGCTCACCAAGGACAGGTTCTGGAAACACCATATATTTT	CASSPRTGSGNTIYF	TRBD1	NA	TRBV18	TRBJ1-3
TGTGCCAGCAGCTCCAACAGCGGGGGGACCACAGATACGCAGTATTTT	CASSSNSGGTTDTQYF	TRBD2	NA	TRBV7-3	TRBJ2-3
TGTGCCAGCAGCCCCTGGGACAGGGGTGGCTACGAGCAGTACTTC	CASSPWDRGGYEQYF	TRBD1	NA	TRBV7-9	TRBJ2-7
TGTGCCACCAGCAGAGATGAGCGGCCAGCTGGAGGAGAGACCCAGTACTTC	CATSRDERPAGGETQYF	NA	NA	TRBV15	TRBJ2-5
TGCGCCAGCAGCCCCAGGGACAGATCCTACGAGCAGTACTTC	CASSPRDRSYEQYF	TRBD1	few	TRBV5-1	TRBJ2-7
TGTGCCAGCAGCCAAGGGACAGCAACTAATGAAAAACTGTTTTTT	CASSQGTATNEKLFF	NA	NA	TRBV14	TRBJ1-4
TGTGCCAGCACCCCAGGGCAGTCATCTGCAACTAATGAAAAACTGTTTTTT	CASTPGQSSATNEKLFF	NA	NA	TRBV7-9	TRBJ1-4
TGCGCCAGCAGCTTTCCTCCCTACGAGCAGTACTTC	CASSFPPYEQYF	NA	NA	TRBV5-1	TRBJ2-7